Listed below are T cell receptor beta chains from one sample, sequenced in a study of blood T cell repertoires in COVID-19. Only in-frame clones appear in the TCRdb table, and some are missing; sequencing was by immunoSEQ multiplex PCR. The profile covers hundreds of thousands of clones, with around 84% appearing a single time and 1.5% to 2% taken by the ten largest. Sequenced: PBMCs or T cells enriched from blood (not recorded which). The source is a man between 35 and 55 years old who had recovered from COVID-19. Each CDR3 is given with its conserved first and last residue. The D gene is left open where the match is weak.

D,V,CDR3
NA,TRBV19,CASSLDRRGEQYF
TRBD2,TRBV5-1,CASSSTSGDTQYF
TRBD2,TRBV5-1,CASSYPAGDIGYEQYF
NA,TRBV5-4,CASSSSSGANVLTF
TRBD1,TRBV2,CASHTGASYGYTF
TRBD1,TRBV5-4,CASSLTGDNQPQHF
NA,TRBV5-8,CASSFNFGTGTNYGYTF
TRBD2,TRBV20-1,CSASQSWTSGGYEQYF
TRBD1,TRBV5-1,CASSPGQGETQYF
TRBD1,TRBV19,CASMGTAGLEQYF
NA,TRBV30,CAWSLLSGNTIYF
NA,TRBV19,CASSMRGEKLFF
NA,TRBV3-1/TRBV3-2,CASSRQGQWGEKLFF
NA,TRBV6-5,CASSSLDRYQPQHF
NA,TRBV15,CATSRSEKLFF
NA,TRBV14,CASSQEGQPRYNEQFF
TRBD2,TRBV19,CASSIGREFRNTGELFF
TRBD2,TRBV29-1,CSAQGREGLYEQYF
NA,TRBV30,CAWSAGAPSYEQYF
TRBD1,TRBV19,CASSRGQGASDTQYF
TRBD1,TRBV7-9,CASSPGQGIYGYTF
TRBD1,TRBV7-9,CASSPGQGPATEAFF
TRBD1,TRBV30,CAWSSGQAPINTGELFF
NA,TRBV2,CASAHGDGYTF
NA,TRBV3-1/TRBV3-2,CASSPRRGEQYF
TRBD1,TRBV29-1,CSVDGTGGESNQPQHF
NA,TRBV7-2,CASSLDPSSTNEKLFF
NA,TRBV11-2,CASSFMVSSNSPLHF
TRBD1,TRBV5-4,CASMQGQTSTEAFF
NA,TRBV5-1,CASSLLGLQKDTEAFF
NA,TRBV7-9,CASSKYREEEIGELFF
TRBD1,TRBV28,CASTGQGYGYTF
NA,TRBV28,CASSFFSGADTQYF
NA,TRBV5-1,CASSMAGAGQPQHF
TRBD2,TRBV7-2,CASSLVGPKSGAETQYF
TRBD2,TRBV3-1/TRBV3-2,CASSQLAGIQETQYF
TRBD1,TRBV18,CASSLKRQGEGYGYTF
TRBD1,TRBV5-6,CASRTGAGGTEAFF
TRBD1,TRBV3-1/TRBV3-2,CASSQEGRGFYGYTF
NA,TRBV18,CASSPFSPGELFF
TRBD1,TRBV6-6,CASSYSRDSNSPLHF
NA,TRBV30,CAHRRQNEKLFF
NA,TRBV7-3,CASAGGPETEAFF
NA,TRBV7-8,CASSLRQTSSYEQYF
NA,TRBV28,CASNWGDRYEQYF
TRBD1,TRBV3-1/TRBV3-2,CASSQRQGGSPLHF